This note documents a single TCR beta chain sequence. The antigen is not known. This entry belongs to a study of vaccination and CD4 T cells after COVID-19. V gave up 5 bases and J gave up 1 base, with 8 bases separating them. Looked up from germline, CDR1 is SEHNR and CDR2 is FQNEAQ (reference sequence). This CDR3 has 13 amino acids. The Oncomine TCR Beta short-read assay was applied to DNA of cultured CD4+ T cells. TCRdb re-derived calls from the PCR reads in MiXCR, one entry per CDR3 protein. The sample shows 15,000 to 25,000 distinct CDR3 sequences, around 50% of them seen only once. Treatment given: approximately nine-day PBMC culture with coronavirus spike peptide pools or control peptides (ViraFEST assay). ViraFEST stimulated the growth of antigen-specific T cells using peptide pools and subsequently profiled their TCRs by sequencing. Alongside around 9.2 IU/ml IL-2 and 9 to 10 ug/ml peptide pools, PBMCs were cultured at approximately 2 million per well.

The gene calls are TRBV7-9 and TRBJ1-1; tentative D call: TRBD1 (5 bases). This clonotype was obtained from a human donor who had recovered from COVID-19. Sequencing was carried out using CD4+ T cells from blood, cultured in vitro. CDR3 region: CASSLRENTEAFF. DNA of the CDR3: TGTGCCAGCAGCCTCAGGGAGAACACTGAAGCTTTCTTT.